Detailed here is one TCR beta chain. As handled by the study authors: Quantification of nucleated cells was approximated via reference gene primer amplification. Sequencing used immunoSEQ multiplex PCR; TCRdb keeps in-frame clones, though not all of them. V, J and clone size are taken as reported in that table, and D and trimming were inferred from the DNA itself. The sample has 35,000 to 45,000 clones; around 90% are singletons. The sample originates from a study of blood T cell repertoires in COVID-19. About the research overall: Sites in the United States, Italy and Spain provided acute and convalescent COVID-19 samples. PBMCs, B-cell-depleted T cells, or T cells provided the cDNA or gDNA that made up the material.

The germline V and J ends were trimmed by 6 bases and 5 bases, with 16 bases remaining between them. CDR3 length: 13 residues. Germline CDR1 and CDR2: SQVTM and ANQGSEA. This chain connects TRBV29-1 to TRBJ1-2; D is possibly TRBD1 (5 bases). Sequenced: peripheral blood. The receptor was derived from a human donor in a cohort sampled during active COVID-19. CDR3 in amino acids: CSVAGGEKYGYTF. CDR3 in DNA: TGCAGCGTCGCCGGGGGGGAAAAATATGGCTACACCTTC.